The next 7 T cell receptor beta chains were all read from a single sample in a study of immune heterogeneity within non-small cell lung tumors. The starting template was genomic DNA from bulk tumor, approximately 620 ng per sample. From each primary tumor, several far-apart biopsies were obtained during surgery. Surgery that was curative in intent was performed on patients with untreated, newly diagnosed non-small cell lung cancer. The TCR beta CDR3 region underwent multiplex PCR amplification with 32 V and 13 J primers. TCRdb ran MiXCR on the multiplex PCR reads and lists one entry per CDR3 protein. The sample includes some 11,000 distinct CDR3 sequences, just under 30% of them seen just once. Material for sequencing was lung tumor tissue. The receptors were sampled from a woman aged 45-60 years with non-small cell lung cancer.

Points on this clonotype: This may come from a read error, since a much larger clone is one base off. The rearrangement joins TRBV6-1 to TRBJ1-6; the D gene is possibly TRBD1 (6 bases). The V end was cut by 7 bases, the J end by 8 bases, with 12 bases between. This CDR3 contains 13 residues. The germline gives CDR1 MNHNS, CDR2 SASEGT. DNA of the CDR3: TGTGCCAGCACCCGGGACACAGATTCACCCCTCCACTTT. Its protein is CASTRDTDSPLHF.

The table lists this clonotype with a few counts. The rearrangement links TRBV20-1 to TRBJ1-1; 7 nucleotides agree with TRBD1. The CDR3 has 15 residues. Germline CDR1 is DFQATT and CDR2 is SNEGSKA (reference sequence). J gave up 4 bases and V 0 bases, and 8 bases lay outside the gene matches. The CDR3 bases are TGCAGTGCTAGAGATCCCCGACAGGGATCCACTGAAGCTTTCTTT. It is translated as CSARDPRQGSTEAFF.

As concerns this clonotype: A much larger clone lies a single base off, so this may be a read error. CDR3 DNA: TGTGCCAGCAGTCACAGCGGGCCGCCTTACAATGAGCAGTTCTTC. Translation gives CASSHSGPPYNEQFF. The chain carries TRBV27 and TRBJ2-1; TRBD2 is a possible D gene (6 bases). V was shortened by 5 bases and J by 4 bases, with 15 bases between the two germline ends. This CDR3 is built from 15 residues. Germline CDR1 MNHEY, CDR2 SMNVEV (reference sequence).

At least ten counts were recorded for this clonotype. V gene TRBV29-1 combines with J gene TRBJ1-4; 7 bases are shared with TRBD1. The CDR3 contains 12 residues. The V gene end was trimmed by 5 bases and the J gene end by 10 bases; junction bases not matched to a gene: 7. Germline CDR1 reads SQVTM; CDR2 reads ANQGSEA. This chain's CDR3 is CSVSGGGGKLFF. Here the CDR3 DNA reads TGCAGCGTTTCAGGGGGGGGTGGAAAACTGTTTTTT.

The chain is built from TRBV5-1 and TRBJ2-1; no clear D gene. This CDR3 has 15 residues. Germline loops: CDR1 SGHRS, CDR2 YFSETQ. V was cut by 0 bases and J by 0 bases, with 7 bases left in between. DNA of the CDR3: TGCGCCAGCAGCTTGGCTCCCCTCTCCTACAATGAGCAGTTCTTC. Translating it yields CASSLAPLSYNEQFF.

In its sample, this clonotype was seen many times. The chain joins TRBV12-3 or TRBV12-4 to TRBJ1-2; D is unclear. V lost 4 bases and J lost 7, with 16 bases in between. This CDR3 comprises 14 residues. The CDR3 spells CASSSPGGRVGYTF. CDR3 bases: TGTGCCAGCAGTTCCCCGGGAGGGCGAGTTGGCTACACCTTC.

This clonotype turned up a few times. This chain links TRBV7-3 with TRBJ1-1; TRBD1 aligns across 7 bases. The V and J ends lost 5 bases and 4 bases, in that order; junction bases with no gene match: 7. Germline V gene data show CDR1 as SGHTA and CDR2 as FQGTGA. The CDR3 length is 14 residues. The CDR3 region has the DNA TGTGCCAGCAGCGAACAGGGGAGTGGCACTGAAGCTTTCTTT. Translation: CASSEQGSGTEAFF.